This entry features one T cell receptor (beta chain) sequence. The specificity of this receptor is unknown. The record has no base qualities; no much larger clone is one base away. V is pruned by 3 bases and J by 2 bases, leaving 10 bases of the junction without a gene match. The CDR1 and CDR2 encoded by the germline V gene (reference sequence) are LGHDT and YNNKEL. The CDR3 has 17 amino acids, counting the end cysteine and phenylalanine. The kept DNA is CDR3 alone, 51 bases in frame from the first base. This record belongs to a study of T cell responses to AZD1222 COVID-19 vaccine (dated by TCRdb to the early 2020s). In the study overall: AZD1222 recipients given second doses at about 4 weeks or at about 12 weeks were pooled, since spike-specific TCR depth and breadth were not found to differ between the two schedules. TCR sequencing was performed for roughly 250 trial participants, of whom about 200 were given two doses of AZD1222 and some 25 were given two doses of MenACWY control vaccine. Trial participants were enrolled by age into subgroups of 18-55, 56-69 and 70-plus years, and around 150, 28 and 57 TCR-sequenced participants, respectively, were included in these subgroups.

The investigation overall reported the following: After two AZD1222 doses, spike-specific TCR breadth and depth were significantly higher than at day 0 and than in MenACWY recipients. The 56-69-year group was small, and its depth increase did not reach significance, likely because of low power. Nearly half of unique spike-specific TCRs reportedly recognized epitopes outside regions mutated in the B.1.351 and B.1.1.7 variants. CD4 TCRs associated with the vaccine covered the entire spike protein, and the dominant responses were in regions 160-218 and 743-854. Because no day 14 peak-response samples were available, the repertoires could be characterized only after the peak T cell response. Conclusions about previously exposed vaccinees are limited, since just six AZD1222 recipients were seropositive for SARS-CoV-2 at baseline. Most participants were white British and females outnumbered males, and the authors suggested that clonal diversity may have been underestimated.

This specimen's time point label, interpreted: baseline before first vaccination. Samples from vaccinated people were obtained from the UK trials COV001 and COV002, which included a single-blind randomized controlled phase 2/3 trial of AZD1222 (ChAdOx1 nCoV-19) in healthy adults. For TCRbeta chain sequencing, PBMC samples from trial participants were taken at day 0 and at day 28 after the second dose. The CDR3 regions of human TCRbeta chains were subjected to immunosequencing. The original methods were these. TCRs in the repertoires were compared against a reference library of SARS-CoV-2-specific TCRs that had been generated with the MIRA antigen-specificity platform. Breadth meant the fraction of unique TCRs that were SARS-CoV-2-associated, whereas depth meant the fraction of total T cells that were SARS-CoV-2-associated. Using the MIRA data, every spike-specific TCR was mapped to the spike region that the TCR reacted to and assigned to either a CD4 or a CD8 class. Log10-transformed breadth and depth values were compared by one-way ANOVA with Sidak's multiple comparisons tests. What TCRdb holds here is the immuneACCESS table cut down to in-frame rearrangements. Part of the clones is not present; checked against another copy, under half of the missing clones reflect an unresolved V gene, and the others are unexplained. V, J and clone size reflect that table, while D and trimming were determined from the DNA. This sample has approximately 190,000 clones in its table, and about 94% of those were observed once. The ten most abundant clones make up roughly 9.8% of the sample.

This receptor was obtained from an adult in good health. Material: peripheral blood, obtained on day 0 of AZD1222 vaccination. The rearranged segments are TRBV3-1 (or the pseudogene TRBV3-2) and TRBJ2-1, with 7 junctional bases fitting TRBD1. DNA sequence: TGTGCCAGCAGCCATCCCGGACGACAGGGACCCTACAATGAGCAGTTCTTC. Translation gives CASSHPGRQGPYNEQFF.